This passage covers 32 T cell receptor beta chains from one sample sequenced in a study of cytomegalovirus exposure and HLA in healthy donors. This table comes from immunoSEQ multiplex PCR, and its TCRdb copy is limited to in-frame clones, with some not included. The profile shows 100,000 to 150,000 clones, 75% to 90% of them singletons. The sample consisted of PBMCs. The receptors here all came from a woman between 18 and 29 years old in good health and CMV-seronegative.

The CDR3 here is CASSFNRKTGINGYTF. CDR3 DNA sequence: TGTGCCAGCAGTTTTAACAGGAAAACCGGTATAAATGGCTACACCTTC. The chain is built from TRBV28 and TRBJ1-2; D is possibly TRBD1 (5 bases). The CDR3 has 16 amino acids. Germline V CDR1 and CDR2: MDHEN, SYDVKM. Trimming pared 3 bases from V and 6 bases from J, leaving 20 bases between.

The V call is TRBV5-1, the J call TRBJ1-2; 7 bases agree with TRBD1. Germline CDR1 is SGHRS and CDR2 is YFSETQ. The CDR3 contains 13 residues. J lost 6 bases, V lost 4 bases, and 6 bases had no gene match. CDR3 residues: CASSPSTGHGYTF. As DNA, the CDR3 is TGCGCCAGCAGCCCGTCGACAGGGCATGGCTACACCTTC.

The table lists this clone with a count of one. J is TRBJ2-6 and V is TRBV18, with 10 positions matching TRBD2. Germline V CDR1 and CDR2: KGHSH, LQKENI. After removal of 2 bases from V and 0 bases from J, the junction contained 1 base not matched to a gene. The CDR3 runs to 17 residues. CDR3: CASSPSGRVSGANVLTF. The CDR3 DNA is TGTGCCAGCTCACCAAGCGGGAGGGTCTCTGGGGCCAACGTCCTGACTTTC.

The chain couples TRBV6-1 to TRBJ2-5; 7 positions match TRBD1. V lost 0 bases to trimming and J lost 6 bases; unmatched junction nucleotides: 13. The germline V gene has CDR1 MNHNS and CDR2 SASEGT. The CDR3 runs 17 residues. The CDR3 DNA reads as TGTGCCAGCAGTGAAGCGCGGGTGGGACAGACGTCGAAGACCCAGTACTTC. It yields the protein CASSEARVGQTSKTQYF.

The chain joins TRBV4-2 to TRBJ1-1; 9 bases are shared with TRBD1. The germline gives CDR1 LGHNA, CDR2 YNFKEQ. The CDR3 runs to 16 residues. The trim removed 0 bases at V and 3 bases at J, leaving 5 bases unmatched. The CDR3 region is CASSQEGGQGYTEAFF. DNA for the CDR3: TGTGCCAGCAGCCAAGAAGGGGGACAGGGCTACACTGAAGCTTTCTTT.

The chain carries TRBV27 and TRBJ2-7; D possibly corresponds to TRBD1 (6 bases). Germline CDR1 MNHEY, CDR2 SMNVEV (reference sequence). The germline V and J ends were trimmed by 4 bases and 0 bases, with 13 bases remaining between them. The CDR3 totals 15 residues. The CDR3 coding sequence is TGTGCCAGCAGTTCCCCCCCAGGGGCCTCCTACGAGCAGTACTTC. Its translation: CASSSPPGASYEQYF.

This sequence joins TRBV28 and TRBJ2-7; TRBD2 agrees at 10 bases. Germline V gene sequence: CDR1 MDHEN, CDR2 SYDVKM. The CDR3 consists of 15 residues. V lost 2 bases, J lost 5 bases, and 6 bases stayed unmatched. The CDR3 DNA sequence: TGTGCCAGCAGTTTACCTAGCGGGAGAGGGAACGAGCAGTACTTC. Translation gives CASSLPSGRGNEQYF.

CDR3 in DNA: TGCGCCAGCAGAGCAGGGAATAGGGTCGAGCAGTACGTC. Encoded protein: CASRAGNRVEQYV. The chain combines TRBV10-1 with TRBJ2-7; tentative D call: TRBD1 (5 bases). V was clipped by 6 bases and J by 6 bases, with 15 bases between them. The length of the CDR3 is 13 residues. Germline V gene lookup returns CDR1 WNHNN and CDR2 SYGVQD (reference sequence).

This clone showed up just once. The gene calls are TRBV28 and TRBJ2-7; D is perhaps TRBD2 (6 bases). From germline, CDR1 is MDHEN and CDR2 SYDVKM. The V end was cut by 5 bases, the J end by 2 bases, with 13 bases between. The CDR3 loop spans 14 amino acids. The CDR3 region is CASSPTGGPYEQYF. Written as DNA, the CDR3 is TGTGCCAGCAGTCCCACCGGAGGGCCCTACGAGCAGTACTTC.

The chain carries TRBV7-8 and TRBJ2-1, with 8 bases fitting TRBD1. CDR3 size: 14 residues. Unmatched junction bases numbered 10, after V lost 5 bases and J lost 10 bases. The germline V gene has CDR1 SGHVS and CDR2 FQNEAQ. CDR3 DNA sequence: TGTGCCAGCAGCCAATCGACAGGGGTTAGCGAGCAGTTCTTC. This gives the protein CASSQSTGVSEQFF. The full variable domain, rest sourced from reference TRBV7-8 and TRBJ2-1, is GAGVSQSPRYKVAKRGQDVALRCDPISGHVSLFWYQQALGQGPEFLTYFQNEAQLDKSGLPSDRFFAERPEGSVSTLKIQRTQQEDSAVYLCASSQSTGVSEQFFGPGTRLTVL.

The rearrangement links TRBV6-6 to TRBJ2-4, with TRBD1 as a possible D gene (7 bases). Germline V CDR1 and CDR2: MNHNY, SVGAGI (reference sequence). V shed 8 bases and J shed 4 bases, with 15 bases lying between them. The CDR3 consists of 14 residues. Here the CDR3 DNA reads TGTGCCAGCTACCGGGCGGGACAGAAAAACATTCAGTACTTC. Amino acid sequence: CASYRAGQKNIQYF.

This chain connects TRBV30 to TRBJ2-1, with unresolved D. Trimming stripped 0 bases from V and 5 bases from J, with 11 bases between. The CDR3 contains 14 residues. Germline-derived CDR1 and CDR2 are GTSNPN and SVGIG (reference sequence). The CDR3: CAWSVSPINNEQFF. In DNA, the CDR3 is TGTGCCTGGAGTGTTAGCCCGATCAACAATGAGCAGTTCTTC.

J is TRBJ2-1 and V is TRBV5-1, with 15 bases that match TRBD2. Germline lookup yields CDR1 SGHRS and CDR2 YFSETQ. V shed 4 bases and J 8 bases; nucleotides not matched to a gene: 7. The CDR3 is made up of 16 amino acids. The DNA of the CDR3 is TGCGCCAGCAGCGCCGGTTGGACTAGCGGGAGGGATGAGCAGTTCTTC. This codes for CASSAGWTSGRDEQFF.

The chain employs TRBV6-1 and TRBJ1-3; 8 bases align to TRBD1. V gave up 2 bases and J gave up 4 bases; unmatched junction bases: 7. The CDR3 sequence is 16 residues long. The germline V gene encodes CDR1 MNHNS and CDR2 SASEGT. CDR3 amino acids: CASSEIAGGAGNTIYF. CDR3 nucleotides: TGTGCCAGCAGTGAAATAGCAGGGGGCGCGGGAAACACCATATATTTT.

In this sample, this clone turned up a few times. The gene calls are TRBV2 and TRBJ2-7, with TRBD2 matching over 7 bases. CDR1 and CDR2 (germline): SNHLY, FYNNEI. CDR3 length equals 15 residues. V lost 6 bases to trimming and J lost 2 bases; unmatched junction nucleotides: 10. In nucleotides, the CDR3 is TGTGCCAGCAGATACTCCCGGGACTACGCCTACGAGCAGTACTTC. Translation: CASRYSRDYAYEQYF.

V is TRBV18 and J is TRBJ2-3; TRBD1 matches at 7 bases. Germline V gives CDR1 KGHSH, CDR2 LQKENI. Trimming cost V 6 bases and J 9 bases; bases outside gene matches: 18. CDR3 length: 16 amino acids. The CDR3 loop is CASSPGTVGARETQYF. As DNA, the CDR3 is TGTGCCAGCTCGCCCGGGACAGTTGGGGCGAGAGAAACGCAGTATTTT.

The CDR3 coding sequence is TGTGCCAGCATCGGGACAAGGGACTACACCTTC. It yields the protein CASIGTRDYTF. The chain couples TRBV2 to TRBJ1-2, with D tentatively TRBD1 (6 bases). The CDR3 runs 11 residues. With 7 bases removed from V and 10 bases from J, the gap between germline ends came to 13 bases. Germline V gene sequence: CDR1 SNHLY, CDR2 FYNNEI.

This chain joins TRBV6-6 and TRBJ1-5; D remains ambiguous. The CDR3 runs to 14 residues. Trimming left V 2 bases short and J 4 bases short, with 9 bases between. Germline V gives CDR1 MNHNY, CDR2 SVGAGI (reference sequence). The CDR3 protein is CASSYMGPNQPQHF. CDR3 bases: TGTGCCAGCAGTTACATGGGCCCTAATCAGCCCCAGCATTTT.

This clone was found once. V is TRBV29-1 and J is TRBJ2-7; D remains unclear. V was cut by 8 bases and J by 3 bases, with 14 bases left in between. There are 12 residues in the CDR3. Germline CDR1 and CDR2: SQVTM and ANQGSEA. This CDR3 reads CSPTGTYYEQYV. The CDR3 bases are TGCAGCCCGACTGGAACTTACTACGAGCAGTACGTC.

This chain's CDR3 is CASSLVPGEKLFF. CDR3 DNA: TGTGCCAGCAGTTTAGTGCCGGGTGAAAAACTGTTTTTT. V gene TRBV27 combines with J gene TRBJ1-4; D ambiguous. Germline-derived CDR1 and CDR2 are MNHEY and SMNVEV (reference sequence). Trimming took off 2 bases at V and 7 bases at J, with 8 bases between the two ends. The CDR3 runs to 13 residues.

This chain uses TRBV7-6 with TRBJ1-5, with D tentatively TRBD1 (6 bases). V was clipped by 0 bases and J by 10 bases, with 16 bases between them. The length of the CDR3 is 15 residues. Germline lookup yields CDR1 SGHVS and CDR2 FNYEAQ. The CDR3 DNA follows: TGTGCCAGCAGCTTAGCGCCGACAGGTCTTTATCCCCAGCATTTT. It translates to CASSLAPTGLYPQHF.

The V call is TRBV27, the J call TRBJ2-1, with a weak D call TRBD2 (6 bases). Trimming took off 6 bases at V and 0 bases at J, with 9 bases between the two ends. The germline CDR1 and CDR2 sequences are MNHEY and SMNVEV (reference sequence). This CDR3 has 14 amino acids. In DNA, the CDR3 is TGTGCCAGCAGACGACTAGTCTCCTACAATGAGCAGTTCTTC. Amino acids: CASRRLVSYNEQFF.

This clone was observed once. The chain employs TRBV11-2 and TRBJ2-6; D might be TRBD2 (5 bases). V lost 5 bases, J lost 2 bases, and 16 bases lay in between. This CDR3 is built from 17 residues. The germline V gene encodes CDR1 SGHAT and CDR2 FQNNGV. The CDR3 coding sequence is TGTGCCAGCAGCAGAGACGGGGTTCCCGCTGGGGCCAACGTCCTGACTTTC. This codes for CASSRDGVPAGANVLTF.

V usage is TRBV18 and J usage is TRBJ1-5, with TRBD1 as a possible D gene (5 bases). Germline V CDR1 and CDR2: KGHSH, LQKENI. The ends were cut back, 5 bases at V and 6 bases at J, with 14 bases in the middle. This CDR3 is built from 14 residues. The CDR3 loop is CASSGDLTRQPQHF. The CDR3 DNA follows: TGTGCCAGCTCAGGGGACTTAACACGTCAGCCCCAGCATTTT.

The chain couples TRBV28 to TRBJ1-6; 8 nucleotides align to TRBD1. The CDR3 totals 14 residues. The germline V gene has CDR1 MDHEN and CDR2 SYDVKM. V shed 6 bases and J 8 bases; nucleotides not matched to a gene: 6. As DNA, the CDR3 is TGTGCCAGCAGCAATCCGACAGGGGATTCACCCCTCCACTTT. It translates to CASSNPTGDSPLHF.

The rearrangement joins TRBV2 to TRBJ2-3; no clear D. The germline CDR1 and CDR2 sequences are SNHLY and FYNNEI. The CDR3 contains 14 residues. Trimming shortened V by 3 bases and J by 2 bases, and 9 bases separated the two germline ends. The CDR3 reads CASSDPRNTDTQYF. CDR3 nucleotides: TGTGCCAGCAGTGACCCCCGTAACACAGATACGCAGTATTTT. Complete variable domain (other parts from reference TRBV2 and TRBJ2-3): EPEVTQTPSHQVTQMGQEVILRCVPISNHLYFYWYRQILGQKVEFLVSFYNNEISEKSEIFDDQFSVERPDGSNFTLKIRSTKLEDSAMYFCASSDPRNTDTQYFGPGTRLTVL.

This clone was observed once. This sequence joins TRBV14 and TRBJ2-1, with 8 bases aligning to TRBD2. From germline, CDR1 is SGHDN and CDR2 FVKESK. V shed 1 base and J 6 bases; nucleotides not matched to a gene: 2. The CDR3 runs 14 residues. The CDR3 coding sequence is TGTGCCAGCAGCCAAGGACTAGCGATCAATGAGCAGTTCTTC. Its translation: CASSQGLAINEQFF.

The CDR3 loop reads CASRPTSGGHNEQFF. CDR3 bases: TGTGCCAGCAGACCCACTAGCGGGGGTCACAATGAGCAGTTCTTC. V gene TRBV28 combines with J gene TRBJ2-1; 11 nucleotides align to TRBD2. The V gene end was trimmed by 6 bases and the J gene end by 5 bases; junction bases not matched to a gene: 6. The CDR3 is 15 amino acids. CDR1 and CDR2 (germline): MDHEN, SYDVKM. The full variable domain, rest sourced from reference TRBV28 and TRBJ2-1, is DVKVTQSSRYLVKRTGEKVFLECVQDMDHENMFWYRQDPGLGLRLIYFSYDVKMKEKGDIPEGYSVSREKKERFSLILESASTNQTSMYLCASRPTSGGHNEQFFGPGTRLTVL.

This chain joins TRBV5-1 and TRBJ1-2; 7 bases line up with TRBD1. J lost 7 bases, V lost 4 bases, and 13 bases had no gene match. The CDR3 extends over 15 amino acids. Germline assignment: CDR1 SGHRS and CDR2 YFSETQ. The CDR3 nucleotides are TGCGCCAGCAGCGCCACAGGGGCCCTCTATATTGGCTACACCTTC. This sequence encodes CASSATGALYIGYTF.

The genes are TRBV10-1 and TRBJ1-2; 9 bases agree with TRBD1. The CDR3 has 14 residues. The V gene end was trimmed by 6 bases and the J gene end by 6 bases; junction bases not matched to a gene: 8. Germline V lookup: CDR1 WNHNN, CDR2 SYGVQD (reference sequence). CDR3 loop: CASSTGQGINGYTF. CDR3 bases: TGCGCCAGCAGCACGGGACAGGGTATTAATGGCTACACCTTC.

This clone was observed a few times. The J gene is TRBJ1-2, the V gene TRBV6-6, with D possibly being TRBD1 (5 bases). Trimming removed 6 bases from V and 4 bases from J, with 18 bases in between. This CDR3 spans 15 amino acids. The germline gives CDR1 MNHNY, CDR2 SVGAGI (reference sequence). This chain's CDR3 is CASSPPGQGGYGYTF. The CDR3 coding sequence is TGTGCCAGCAGCCCCCCCGGGCAGGGTGGCTATGGCTACACCTTC.

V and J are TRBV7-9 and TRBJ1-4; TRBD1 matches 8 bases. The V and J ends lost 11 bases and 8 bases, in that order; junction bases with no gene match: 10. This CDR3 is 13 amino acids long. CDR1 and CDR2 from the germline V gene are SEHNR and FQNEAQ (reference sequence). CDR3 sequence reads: CACLQGAGEKLFF. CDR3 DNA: TGTGCCTGTCTGCAGGGGGCGGGAGAAAAACTGTTTTTT.